This T cell receptor beta chain was recorded in a study of cytomegalovirus exposure and HLA in healthy donors. Study-wide results and limits: Across all donors, roughly uniform sequencing depth was an assumption of the presence/absence analyses. Follow-up analysis later connected one missense variant in DCLRE1C with trimming of TCR beta V- and J-genes. Versus the roughly 700-donor mean, an Asian-associated ancestry cluster reportedly showed fewer N-insertions in a later analysis.

V shed 3 bases and J shed 4 bases, with 12 bases lying between them. CDR3 length: 14 residues. Germline values: CDR1 SEHNR, CDR2 FQNEAQ (reference sequence). PCR primers comprised 60 Vbeta and 13 Jbeta primers. Assay: immunoSEQ multiplex PCR; the TCRdb copy retains only in-frame clones and omits some. Seen here are nearly 110,000 clones, approximately 76% observed once, and the top ten hold approximately 2.4%. This clone was counted only a few times. The target antigen is unknown. The chain couples TRBV7-9 to TRBJ1-1; D is uncertain. Sequencing was carried out using PBMCs. The source of this sequence is a man between 18 and 35 years old in good health and CMV-seronegative. CDR3 sequence: CASSFEGSFTEAFF. The DNA of the CDR3 is TGTGCCAGCAGCTTTGAGGGTTCGTTCACTGAAGCTTTCTTT.